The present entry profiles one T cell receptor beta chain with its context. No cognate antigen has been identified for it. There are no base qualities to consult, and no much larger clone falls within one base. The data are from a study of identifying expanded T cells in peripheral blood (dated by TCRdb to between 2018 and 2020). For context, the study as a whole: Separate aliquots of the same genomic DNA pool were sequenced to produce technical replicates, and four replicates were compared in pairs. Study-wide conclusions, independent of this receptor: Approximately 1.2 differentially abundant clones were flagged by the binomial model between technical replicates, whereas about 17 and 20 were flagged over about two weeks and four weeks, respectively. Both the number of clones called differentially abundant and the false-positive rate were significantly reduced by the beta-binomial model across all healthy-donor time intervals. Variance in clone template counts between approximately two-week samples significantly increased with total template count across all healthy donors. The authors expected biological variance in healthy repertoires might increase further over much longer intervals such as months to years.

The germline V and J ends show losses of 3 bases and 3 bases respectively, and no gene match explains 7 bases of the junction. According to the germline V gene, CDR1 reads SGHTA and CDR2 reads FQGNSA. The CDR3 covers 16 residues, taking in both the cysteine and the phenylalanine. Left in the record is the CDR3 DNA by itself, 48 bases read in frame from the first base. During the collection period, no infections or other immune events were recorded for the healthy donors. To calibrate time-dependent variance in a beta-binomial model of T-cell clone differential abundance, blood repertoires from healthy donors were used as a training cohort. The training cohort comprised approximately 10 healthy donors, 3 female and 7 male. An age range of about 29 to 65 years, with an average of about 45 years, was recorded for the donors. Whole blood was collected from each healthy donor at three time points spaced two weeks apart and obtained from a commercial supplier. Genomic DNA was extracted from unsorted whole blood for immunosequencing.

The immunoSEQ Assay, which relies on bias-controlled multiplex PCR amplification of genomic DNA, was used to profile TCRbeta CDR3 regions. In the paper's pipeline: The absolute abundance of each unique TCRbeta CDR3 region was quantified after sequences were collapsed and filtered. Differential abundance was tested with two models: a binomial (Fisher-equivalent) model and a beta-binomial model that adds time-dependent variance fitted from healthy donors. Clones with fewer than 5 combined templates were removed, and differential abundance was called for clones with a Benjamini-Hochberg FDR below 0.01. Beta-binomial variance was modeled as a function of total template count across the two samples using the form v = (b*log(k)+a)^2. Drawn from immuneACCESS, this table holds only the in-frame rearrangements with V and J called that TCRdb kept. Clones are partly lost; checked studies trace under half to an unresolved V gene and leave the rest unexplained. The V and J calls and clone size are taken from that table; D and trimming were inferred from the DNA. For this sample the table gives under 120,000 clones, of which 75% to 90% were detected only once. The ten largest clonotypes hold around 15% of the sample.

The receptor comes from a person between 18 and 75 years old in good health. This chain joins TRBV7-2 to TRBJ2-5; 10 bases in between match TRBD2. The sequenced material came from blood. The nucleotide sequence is TGTGCCAGCAGCTTCCCAGCGGGGGGGATAAAAGAGACCCAGTACTTC. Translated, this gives CASSFPAGGIKETQYF. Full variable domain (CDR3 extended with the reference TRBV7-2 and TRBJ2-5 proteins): GAGVSQSPSNKVTEKGKDVELRCDPISGHTALYWYRQSLGQGLEFLIYFQGNSAPDKSGLPSDRFSAERTGGSVSTLTIQRTQQEDSAVYLCASSFPAGGIKETQYFGPGTRLLVL.